Following are 9 T cell receptor beta chains from one sample sequenced in a study of sequential checkpoint blockade in melanoma. The assay was immunoSEQ multiplex PCR, and TCRdb's table has in-frame clones only and misses some. The sample consists of about 2,400 clones, roughly 20% of them appearing once. The treatment was: randomized to nivolumab then ipilimumab (arm A) or the reverse (arm B). Source: tumor tissue (inferred from file names), taken from a patient given nivolumab and ipilimumab in sequence. These TCRs come from a human donor with melanoma.

This clone came up a few times. The gene calls are TRBV9 and TRBJ1-3; the D is unclear. The CDR3 runs to 13 residues. Germline-derived CDR1 and CDR2 are SGDLS and YYNGEE. With 1 base removed from V and 8 bases from J, the gap between germline ends came to 10 bases. The CDR3 coding sequence is TGTGCCAGCAGCGTACGAGGAGTAGACACCATATATTTT. Protein product: CASSVRGVDTIYF.

By frequency in the sample, this clone is medium-sized. The V gene is TRBV11-3, the J gene TRBJ1-1; possible D gene TRBD1, 5 bases. CDR1 and CDR2 from the germline V gene are SGHNT and YENEEA. With 3 bases removed from V and 5 bases from J, the gap between germline ends came to 19 bases. This CDR3 comprises 16 residues. Written as DNA, the CDR3 is TGTGCCAGCAGCTTGACGGGAACCCGGGGCGGAACTGAAGCTTTCTTT. This encodes CASSLTGTRGGTEAFF.

Within the sample, this clone is medium-sized (0.01 to 0.1%). This chain joins TRBV1 and TRBJ2-1; the table's D call, TRBD2, has no DNA check behind it. TRBV1 is listed as a pseudogene. The CDR3 is 15 amino acids. CDR3 DNA sequence: TGCACCAGCAGCGGGAGCGGGGGCTCCTACAATGAGCAGTTCTTC. It codes for CTSSGSGGSYNEQFF.

This clone is medium-sized (0.01 to 0.1%) in the sample. The chain uses TRBV11-3 and TRBJ1-6; perhaps TRBD1 as D (5 bases). Germline V gives CDR1 SGHNT, CDR2 YENEEA. V was shortened by 5 bases and J by 2 bases, with 10 bases between the two germline ends. This CDR3 spans 15 amino acids. The CDR3 DNA follows: TGTGCCAGCAGCGCAGGGAGGGCCTATAATTCACCCCTCCACTTT. This gives the protein CASSAGRAYNSPLHF.

This clone is judged large. The genes are TRBV11-3 and TRBJ1-6; D call uncertain. Trimming removed 1 base from V and 6 bases from J, with 10 bases in between. Germline V gene lookup returns CDR1 SGHNT and CDR2 YENEEA. The CDR3 extends over 15 amino acids. CDR3 nucleotides: TGTGCCAGCAGCTTAGTCGAGGATCGTAATTCACCCCTCCACTTT. Its protein is CASSLVEDRNSPLHF.

By share, this clone ranks as large (0.1 to 1%). The chain employs TRBV11-3 and TRBJ2-5; TRBD1 matches 10 bases. CDR3 length: 18 amino acids. The junction had 11 bases not matched to a gene; V was cut back by 3 bases and J by 1 base. Germline assignment: CDR1 SGHNT and CDR2 YENEEA. CDR3 bases: TGTGCCAGCAGCTTTTTAATCACGGGACAGGGGATCCAAGAGACCCAGTACTTC. Translated: CASSFLITGQGIQETQYF.

This chain uses TRBV19 with TRBJ2-2; 9 nucleotides line up with TRBD2. The germline V gene encodes CDR1 LNHDA and CDR2 SQIVND (reference sequence). Trimming removed 6 bases from V and 7 bases from J; junction bases left unmatched: 9. This CDR3 is built from 15 residues. This chain's CDR3 is CASRSGTSRGGELFF. The CDR3, as DNA: TGTGCCAGTAGGTCCGGGACTAGCAGGGGCGGGGAGCTGTTTTTT.

V gene TRBV6-8 combines with J gene TRBJ2-2; maybe TRBD1 (5 bases). V was cut by 5 bases and J by 3 bases, with 13 bases left in between. Germline loops: CDR1 MNHGY, CDR2 SAAAGT. CDR3 length: 15 amino acids. The CDR3 is CASSPGQGYTGELFF. In DNA form, the CDR3 reads TGTGCCAGCAGTCCGGGCCAGGGATACACCGGGGAGCTGTTTTTT.

The chain uses TRBV6-8 and TRBJ2-6, with D unclear. V lost 5 bases and J 4 bases, leaving 21 bases between the germline ends. Germline V CDR1 and CDR2: MNHGY, SAAAGT. The CDR3 is 18 amino acids. The CDR3 is CASSRLTECNKGANVLTF. As DNA, the CDR3 is TGTGCCAGCAGTAGACTCACGGAATGTAACAAAGGGGCCAACGTCCTGACTTTC.